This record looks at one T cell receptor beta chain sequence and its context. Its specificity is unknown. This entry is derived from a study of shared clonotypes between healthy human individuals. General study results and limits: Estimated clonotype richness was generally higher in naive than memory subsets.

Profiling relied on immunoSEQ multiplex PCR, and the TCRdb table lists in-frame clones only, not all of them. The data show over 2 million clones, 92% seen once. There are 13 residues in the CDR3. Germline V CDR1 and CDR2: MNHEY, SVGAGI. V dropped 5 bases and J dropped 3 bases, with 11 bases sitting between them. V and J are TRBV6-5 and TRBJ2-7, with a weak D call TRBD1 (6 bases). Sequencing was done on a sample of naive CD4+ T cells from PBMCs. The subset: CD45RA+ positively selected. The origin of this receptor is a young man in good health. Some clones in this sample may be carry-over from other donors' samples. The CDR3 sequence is CASSNTGLYEQYF. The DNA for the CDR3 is TGTGCCAGCAGTAACACAGGGCTCTACGAGCAGTACTTC.